This paragraph reports one TCR beta chain. Its antigen is currently unknown. This sample is part of a study of cytomegalovirus exposure and HLA in healthy donors. Notes on the study in general: Later analysis associated a missense DCLRE1C variant with TCR beta V- and J-gene trimming. Reports described diagnosis of cytomegalovirus status by the classifier as highly specific and sensitive. The authors enumerated over 150 TCR beta chains as linked to cytomegalovirus.

Both 60 Vbeta primers and 13 Jbeta primers went into the PCR. The authors' processing: An analysis performed later counted roughly 80 million unique TCR beta chains (roughly 11 million of them shared). The data were produced by immunoSEQ multiplex PCR, yet TCRdb's version contains in-frame clones alone and is incomplete. V and J calls and clone size are given by that table; D and trimming were obtained from the DNA. The sample carries approximately 150,000 clones, 50% to 75% recorded once. The germline CDR1 and CDR2 sequences are MNHNS and SASEGT. This CDR3 spans 17 amino acids. V lost 5 bases to trimming and J lost 3 bases; unmatched junction nucleotides: 7.

The sequenced sample consisted of PBMCs. This TCR was sampled from a woman between 55 and 75 years old in good health and CMV-seropositive. The chain joins TRBV6-1 to TRBJ2-5, with TRBD2 matching 15 bases. The DNA of the CDR3 is TGTGCCAGCAGTCAAGGGACTAGCGGGAGGTTCAAAGAGACCCAGTACTTC. It yields the protein CASSQGTSGRFKETQYF.